The 7 T cell receptor beta chains given below trace back to one sample, sequenced in a study of cytomegalovirus exposure and HLA in healthy donors. Amplification used 60 Vbeta primers and 13 Jbeta primers. Assay used: immunoSEQ multiplex PCR; TCRdb lists only in-frame clones, some missing. The data show about 150,000 clones, about a tenth seen once. Sequences were obtained from PBMCs. These receptors originate from a male donor in good health and CMV-seronegative.

This clone was seen more than once but under ten times. The chain employs TRBV29-1 and TRBJ2-5; 7 bases agree with TRBD2. The V and J ends lost 3 bases and 5 bases, in that order; junction bases with no gene match: 3. The CDR3 contains 12 residues. The germline gives CDR1 SQVTM, CDR2 ANQGSEA. The CDR3 sequence is CSVDRGEETQYF. The CDR3 nucleotides read TGCAGCGTTGATCGGGGGGAGGAGACCCAGTACTTC.

This clone came up a few times. CDR3 sequence: CASSLTNQPQHF. The CDR3, as DNA: TGTGCCAGCAGTCTAACCAATCAGCCCCAGCATTTT. The rearrangement uses TRBV27 and TRBJ1-5; D gene uncertain. Germline CDR1 reads MNHEY; CDR2 reads SMNVEV (reference sequence). V dropped 5 bases and J dropped 3 bases, with 5 bases sitting between them. CDR3 length: 12 amino acids.

This clone was counted a few times. The V and J genes are TRBV5-6 and TRBJ2-7; D uncertain. The germline V and J ends were trimmed by 1 base and 5 bases, with 4 bases remaining between them. CDR3 length equals 11 residues. Germline CDR1 is SGHDT and CDR2 is YYEEEE. This chain's CDR3 is CASSLNNEQYF. The CDR3 DNA sequence: TGTGCCAGCAGCTTGAACAACGAGCAGTACTTC.

The chain links TRBV9 to TRBJ1-2; 9 positions agree with TRBD1. Germline-derived CDR1 and CDR2 are SGDLS and YYNGEE. The CDR3 extends over 15 amino acids. With V trimmed by 0 bases and J by 4 bases, 4 bases remained unmatched. The CDR3: CASSVDRDRAYGYTF. Here the CDR3 DNA reads TGTGCCAGCAGCGTAGACCGGGACAGGGCCTATGGCTACACCTTC.

This rearrangement joins TRBV7-9 to TRBJ2-3, with 14 bases fitting TRBD2. The CDR3 loop spans 19 amino acids. Per the germline V gene, CDR1 is SEHNR and CDR2 is FQNEAQ (reference sequence). Losses at the gene ends were 1 base for V and 4 bases for J; bases not matched to a gene: 10. CDR3 sequence (DNA): TGTGCCAGCAGCTTAGAACGGGGACTAGCGGGAGTTACCGCAGATACGCAGTATTTT. It codes for CASSLERGLAGVTADTQYF.

This clone was picked up a small number of times. The chain uses TRBV7-8 and TRBJ1-3; tentatively, D is TRBD1 (5 bases). The V gene lost 6 bases and the J gene lost 0 bases, with 15 bases spanning the gap. CDR1 and CDR2 from the germline V gene are SGHVS and FQNEAQ. The CDR3 length is 16 residues. The CDR3 is CASSRIDSFSGNTIYF. In DNA form, the CDR3 reads TGTGCCAGCAGTCGGATCGACAGCTTCTCTGGAAACACCATATATTTT.

A few counts support this clone. The V gene is TRBV4-1, the J gene TRBJ2-7, with a weak D call TRBD2 (5 bases). Trimming took off 4 bases at V and 0 bases at J, with 16 bases between the two ends. CDR1 and CDR2 (germline): MGHRA, YSYEKL. The CDR3 is 16 residues long. CDR3 DNA: TGCGCCAGCAGCCCTCGCGGGCAGGCGAGCTCCTACGAGCAGTACTTC. Translating it yields CASSPRGQASSYEQYF.